This is a list of T cell receptor beta chains from one sample in a study. TCRdb fed the 5' RACE reads into MiXCR, producing one record per CDR3 protein. The sample has approximately 40,000 distinct CDR3 sequences, approximately 17% seen once; the top ten hold approximately 3%. The specimen sequenced was naive CD4+ T cells sorted from a lymph node. The receptors here all came from a female donor with breast cancer. The CDR3 runs from the conserved cysteine through the conserved F or W. D genes are given only for firm matches. Expanded clones get a size class; other rows say once, few or many, or leave the size out.

j_gene	d_gene	v_gene	abundance	CDR3nt	CDR3aa
TRBJ2-7	.	TRBV7-6	many	TGTGCCAGCAGCTCCCCATATATCTACGAGCAGTACTTC	CASSSPYIYEQYF
TRBJ1-1	TRBD1	TRBV5-1	.	TGCGCCAGCAGCGGAGGGACAGTGAACACTGAAGCTTTCTTT	CASSGGTVNTEAFF
TRBJ2-5	.	TRBV4-2	.	TGTGCCAGCAGCCAGGCTAGCGAAGAGACCCAGTACTTC	CASSQASEETQYF
TRBJ2-7	.	TRBV3-1	few	TGTGCCAGCAGCCAAGGGGGTCGGTTTGGGGGAGCCTCCTACGAGCAGTACTTC	CASSQGGRFGGASYEQYF
TRBJ2-5	.	TRBV7-2	few	TGTGCCAGCAGCTCAAGGTGGGACGGGGAGACCCAGTACTTC	CASSSRWDGETQYF
TRBJ2-3	TRBD1	TRBV7-3	.	TGTGCCAGCAGCCGGTCGGGGACAGGTACAGATACGCAGTATTTT	CASSRSGTGTDTQYF
TRBJ2-7	.	TRBV10-3	few	TGTGCCATCAGTCAGACTGCCTACGAGCAGTACTTC	CAISQTAYEQYF
TRBJ2-3	TRBD2	TRBV20-1	.	TGCAGTGCGAGATCCGCGGGAGGGCGCTCAGATACGCAGTATTTT	CSARSAGGRSDTQYF
TRBJ2-1	.	TRBV4-3	many	TGCGCCAGCAGCCTTTTCAGGGTTTCCAATGAGCAGTTCTTC	CASSLFRVSNEQFF
TRBJ1-2	TRBD1	TRBV4-1	.	TGCGCCAGCAGCCAAATCCGGGACAGGGGGCGCGGCTACACCTTC	CASSQIRDRGRGYTF
TRBJ2-3	TRBD2	TRBV20-1	many	TGCAGTGCTAGAGATAACGAGAGGACTAGCGGCACAGATACGCAGTATTTT	CSARDNERTSGTDTQYF
TRBJ1-3	.	TRBV2	.	TGTGCCAGCAGTGAAGAAGGCAGACTCTCTGGAAACACCATATATTTT	CASSEEGRLSGNTIYF
TRBJ2-7	TRBD2	TRBV7-2	.	TGTGCCAGCAGCTTCGGGGGGGAAGGGTACGAGCAGTACTTC	CASSFGGEGYEQYF
TRBJ1-2	.	TRBV29-1	many	TGCAGCGTTACAACCCAGGGCTATGGCTACACCTTC	CSVTTQGYGYTF
TRBJ1-2	.	TRBV6-5	.	TGTGCCAGCGCTTACCTTGACGGGACTAACTATGGCTACACCTTC	CASAYLDGTNYGYTF
TRBJ1-1	.	TRBV13	.	TGTGCCAGCAGCTGGCGAGGAGTCCCGGTACCAACAATGAACACTGAAGCTTTCTTT	CASSWRGVPVPTMNTEAFF
TRBJ2-1	TRBD2	TRBV4-2	.	TGTGCCAGCAGCCAAAGCGGGAGTATGAACAATGAGCAGTTCTTC	CASSQSGSMNNEQFF
TRBJ1-2	TRBD1	TRBV7-9	.	TGTGCCAGCAGCCGTGGGACAGGGGGCGCGGGGAACTATGGCTACACCTTC	CASSRGTGGAGNYGYTF
TRBJ2-3	.	TRBV5-1	many	TGCGCCAGCACCTTAACAAGTAGCACAGATACGCAGTATTTT	CASTLTSSTDTQYF
TRBJ1-2	.	TRBV6-5	many	TGTGCCAGCAGTTTGCCTAGTGGCTATGGCTACACCTTC	CASSLPSGYGYTF
TRBJ1-1	.	TRBV5-1	few	TGCGCCAGCAGCTTGGCCCCGGGGGCCCTTGAAGCTTTCTTT	CASSLAPGALEAFF
TRBJ1-4	.	TRBV5-5	few	TGTGCCAGCAGTCCATACCAGGGATCAGATGAAAAACTGTTTTTT	CASSPYQGSDEKLFF
TRBJ2-5	TRBD1	TRBV7-9	.	TGTGCCAGCAGCGGGACAGGGGAGACCCAGTACTTC	CASSGTGETQYF
TRBJ2-3	.	TRBV11-2	.	TGTGCCAGCAGGCTCTTAGCCGCTACGAGCACAGATACGCAGTATTTT	CASRLLAATSTDTQYF
TRBJ2-1	.	TRBV29-1	many	TGCAGCGTTGAAAGAGAAACAGGAGTCTCCTACAATGAGCAGTTCTTC	CSVERETGVSYNEQFF
TRBJ2-7	.	TRBV5-1	.	TGCGCCAGCAGCTTGGACTCCGGACGGGGGGCGCTCGGGGAGCAGTACTTC	CASSLDSGRGALGEQYF
TRBJ2-7	.	TRBV7-2	once	TGTGCCAGCAGCTTATCGGGAGCCTACGAGCAGTACTTC	CASSLSGAYEQYF
TRBJ2-7	TRBD1	TRBV6-5	.	TGTGCCAGCAGTTATAGGGCTCAGGGACAGGGGAGGCGCGAGCAGTACTTC	CASSYRAQGQGRREQYF
TRBJ2-5	TRBD1	TRBV5-1	few	TGCGCCAGCAGCACGACAGGGCAAGAGACCCAGTACTTC	CASSTTGQETQYF